This paragraph reports one T cell receptor beta chain. The antigen remains unidentified. These data are taken from a study of T-cell memory formation after mild COVID-19. Whole-study findings and limits: Several responding clones turned up in pre-infection memory, indicating that cross-reactive memory may have taken part. Later expanders leaned toward CD4+, whereas clones contracting from day 15 to 85 were balanced CD4/CD8. Mainly in CM and EM were contracting CD4+ clones; CD8+ were in EMRA.

This CDR3 has 14 amino acids. Germline V gene sequence: CDR1 SGDLS, CDR2 YYNGEE. With 4 bases clipped from V and 7 bases from J, the junction kept 7 bases outside the gene matches. One entry per CDR3 protein results from TCRdb running MiXCR on the 5' RACE reads. The table includes hundreds of thousands of distinct CDR3 sequences, approximately 15% detected once. The specimen sequenced was PBMCs or a T cell subset sorted from them (not recorded which). V and J are TRBV9 and TRBJ2-1; 8 nucleotides line up with TRBD1. The receptor was derived from a man younger than 35 who had mild COVID-19 (a few samples of this study predate the infection). Cell type and time point are not known. CDR3 loop: CASSPQTGENEQFF. The CDR3 region has the DNA TGTGCCAGCAGCCCTCAGACAGGGGAAAATGAGCAGTTCTTC.